These 15 T cell receptor beta chains share one sample of origin, sequenced in a study of control samples from healthy donors and cancer patients. The data were produced by immunoSEQ multiplex PCR, yet TCRdb's version contains in-frame clones alone and is incomplete. Of 200,000 or so clones in the sample, approximately 90% are singletons; the top ten hold around 1.9%. The source material was blood. Receptors were obtained from a young man in good health.

The chain uses TRBV18 and TRBJ1-2; D is uncertain. V was cut by 1 base and J by 1 base, with 7 bases left in between. The CDR3 has 14 residues. Germline CDR1 and CDR2: KGHSH and LQKENI. CDR3: CASSPLADNYGYTF. The CDR3 DNA reads TGTGCCAGCTCACCACTAGCGGATAACTATGGCTACACCTTC.

This rearrangement joins TRBV11-2 to TRBJ2-1, with TRBD2 identical over 13 bases. The CDR3 runs to 19 residues. Germline values: CDR1 SGHAT, CDR2 FQNNGV. The V gene end was trimmed by 3 bases and the J gene end by 1 base; junction bases not matched to a gene: 9. CDR3 nucleotide sequence: TGTGCCAGCAGCTTGACACGGACTAGCGGGGGCTCTTCCTACAATGAGCAGTTCTTC. Translating gives CASSLTRTSGGSSYNEQFF.

The gene calls are TRBV19 and TRBJ2-1; 9 bases match TRBD1. The germline CDR1 and CDR2 sequences are LNHDA and SQIVND (reference sequence). The V segment lost 7 bases and the J segment 1 base; nucleotides outside the gene matches: 8. The CDR3 has 16 amino acids. The CDR3 nucleotides read TGTGCCAGTAAAACGGGACAGGGAAGGTCCTACAATGAGCAGTTCTTC. It specifies CASKTGQGRSYNEQFF.

This clone is a singleton in its sample. This sequence joins TRBV5-6 and TRBJ1-4; maybe TRBD1 (6 bases). Trimming took off 3 bases at V and 6 bases at J, with 12 bases between the two ends. CDR1 is SGHDT, CDR2 YYEEEE, per germline. The CDR3 totals 14 residues. The CDR3 loop reads CASSSGARHEKLFF. CDR3 sequence (DNA): TGTGCCAGCAGCTCGGGGGCAAGGCATGAAAAACTGTTTTTT.

The chain employs TRBV10-1 and TRBJ1-1; possible D gene TRBD1, 6 bases. The CDR3 is 14 residues long. The germline V and J ends were trimmed by 6 bases and 0 bases, with 11 bases remaining between them. Germline V lookup: CDR1 WNHNN, CDR2 SYGVQD (reference sequence). Written as DNA, the CDR3 is TGCGCCAGCAGCATCGGGGGCCTGAACACTGAAGCTTTCTTT. Translating gives CASSIGGLNTEAFF.

The chain carries TRBV2 and TRBJ2-3, with 10 bases matching TRBD2. The CDR3 loop spans 15 amino acids. V shed 8 bases and J 0 bases; nucleotides not matched to a gene: 5. CDR1 and CDR2 from the germline V gene are SNHLY and FYNNEI. CDR3 in amino acids: CASALAGTSTDTQYF. The CDR3 nucleotides are TGTGCCAGCGCACTAGCGGGGACTAGCACAGATACGCAGTATTTT.

This chain uses TRBV11-2 with TRBJ2-3; tentative D call: TRBD1 (5 bases). CDR1 and CDR2 from the germline V gene are SGHAT and FQNNGV. The CDR3 is 14 amino acids. V lost 3 bases, J lost 1 base, and 8 bases lay in between. The chain's CDR3 is CASSLQGGTDTQYF. CDR3 nucleotides: TGTGCCAGCAGCTTGCAAGGGGGCACAGATACGCAGTATTTT.

This chain uses TRBV19 with TRBJ1-4; TRBD1 matches 7 bases. The V gene end was trimmed by 5 bases and the J gene end by 8 bases; junction bases not matched to a gene: 11. The CDR3 sequence is 15 residues long. Per the germline V gene, CDR1 is LNHDA and CDR2 is SQIVND (reference sequence). This CDR3 is CASSSLSGGDEKLFF. In DNA form, the CDR3 reads TGTGCCAGTAGTTCGCTGTCAGGGGGGGACGAAAAACTGTTTTTT. The full variable domain, rest sourced from reference TRBV19 and TRBJ1-4, is DGGITQSPKYLFRKEGQNVTLSCEQNLNHDAMYWYRQDPGQGLRLIYYSQIVNDFQKGDIAEGYSVSREKKESFPLTVTSAQKNPTAFYLCASSSLSGGDEKLFFGSGTQLSVL.

The CDR3 here is CASRGGPVADGYTF. The CDR3 nucleotides read TGTGCCAGCAGGGGAGGGCCGGTGGCCGATGGCTACACCTTC. V is TRBV6-5 and J is TRBJ1-2; no clear D. The V end was cut by 6 bases, the J end by 6 bases, with 17 bases between. CDR1 MNHEY and CDR2 SVGAGI come from the germline V gene. The length of the CDR3 is 14 residues.

This clone has just one count. The rearrangement joins TRBV7-9 to TRBJ2-1; the D gene could be TRBD1 or TRBD2 (5 bases each). Trimming shortened V by 11 bases and J by 4 bases, and 9 bases separated the two germline ends. The CDR3 has 11 residues. Per germline, CDR1 SEHNR and CDR2 FQNEAQ (reference sequence). The CDR3 nucleotides are TGTGCCGTGAGGGGATACAATGAGCAGTTCTTC. Its protein is CAVRGYNEQFF.

The chain is built from TRBV4-1 and TRBJ2-1; 13 bases are shared with TRBD2. CDR1 is MGHRA and CDR2 is YSYEKL in the germline V gene. The CDR3 loop spans 14 amino acids. V was clipped by 8 bases and J by 8 bases; unmatched bases: 6. For the CDR3, the DNA is TGCGCCAGCCAGAGGACTAGCGGGGGTTATGAGCAGTTCTTC. This sequence encodes CASQRTSGGYEQFF.

This clone appeared once. The CDR3 protein is CASSPGQGGSPLHF. The CDR3 region has the DNA TGTGCCAGCAGCCCCGGACAGGGAGGATCACCCCTCCACTTT. The J gene is TRBJ1-6, the V gene TRBV6-5, with TRBD1 matching over 8 bases. CDR3 length: 14 residues. Germline CDR1 is MNHEY and CDR2 is SVGAGI. The junction had 8 bases not matched to a gene; V was cut back by 6 bases and J by 10 bases.

The chain has TRBV29-1 and TRBJ2-7; maybe TRBD2 (5 bases). V was clipped by 4 bases and J by 2 bases, with 12 bases between them. Germline V gives CDR1 SQVTM, CDR2 ANQGSEA. The CDR3 covers 13 residues. CDR3 nucleotides: TGCAGCGTTGTACACGGCGGGCCCTACGAGCAGTACTTC. It codes for CSVVHGGPYEQYF.

This sequence joins TRBV21-1 and TRBJ1-3; TRBD1 is the table's D call and was not checked against the DNA. TRBV21-1 is designated a pseudogene. There are 16 residues in the CDR3. Here the CDR3 reads CASSKALETSGNTIYF. CDR3 sequence (DNA): TGTGCCAGCAGCAAAGCGCTCGAGACAAGTGGAAACACCATATATTTT.

J is TRBJ2-7 and V is TRBV4-1; tentative D call: TRBD1 (6 bases). V dropped 4 bases and J dropped 0 bases, with 10 bases sitting between them. The CDR3 is made up of 14 amino acids. Germline V gene data show CDR1 as MGHRA and CDR2 as YSYEKL. The CDR3, as DNA: TGCGCCAGCAGCCCAAGGGACAACTCCTACGAGCAGTACTTC. This encodes CASSPRDNSYEQYF.